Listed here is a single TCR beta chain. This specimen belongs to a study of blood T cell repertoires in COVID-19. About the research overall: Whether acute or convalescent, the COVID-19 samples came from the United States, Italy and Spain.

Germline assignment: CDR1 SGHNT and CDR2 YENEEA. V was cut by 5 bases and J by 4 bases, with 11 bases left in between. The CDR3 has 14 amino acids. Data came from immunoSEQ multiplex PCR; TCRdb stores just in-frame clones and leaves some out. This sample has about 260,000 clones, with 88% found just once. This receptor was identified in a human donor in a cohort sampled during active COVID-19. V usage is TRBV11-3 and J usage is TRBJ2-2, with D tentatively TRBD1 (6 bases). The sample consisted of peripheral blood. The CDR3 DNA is TGTGCCAGCAGCCGGACAGTAAGCACCGGGGAGCTGTTTTTT. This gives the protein CASSRTVSTGELFF.